The 5 T cell receptor beta chains presented below share a single source sample, sequenced in a study of Graves' ophthalmopathy and Graves' hyperthyroidism. Amplification of the TCR beta CDR3 regions used RNA transcripts (as template). In the first round, RT-PCR was carried out with HTBI primers, and a multiplex PCR formed the second round. TCRdb reprocessed the multiplex PCR reads via MiXCR and lists one record per CDR3 protein. The table lists 340,000 or so distinct CDR3 sequences, roughly a sixth of them singletons. The sequencing input was peripheral blood. These receptors originate from an adult man with Graves' ophthalmopathy.

This clonotype was seen repeatedly, ten times or more. The chain links TRBV27 to TRBJ2-2, with D perhaps matching TRBD2 (5 bases). The V gene's germline CDR1 is MNHEY and CDR2 SMNVEV (reference sequence). The length of the CDR3 is 14 residues. V lost 8 bases and J lost 5, with 15 bases in between. Here the CDR3 reads CASRPDWGTGELFF. CDR3 DNA: TGTGCCAGCCGGCCGGACTGGGGAACCGGGGAGCTGTTTTTT.

There are many counts of this clonotype. The chain joins TRBV5-1 to TRBJ2-2, with D perhaps TRBD2 (6 bases). V lost 4 bases to trimming and J lost 6 bases, with 10 bases between them. CDR1 SGHRS and CDR2 YFSETQ come from the germline V gene. This CDR3 is 13 amino acids long. The CDR3 DNA reads TGCGCCAGCAGCGGAGGGGATCCCGGGGAGCTGTTTTTT. This translates into CASSGGDPGELFF.

The chain uses TRBV7-2 and TRBJ1-1; D perhaps matches TRBD1 (5 bases). This CDR3 is 15 amino acids long. Germline CDR1 and CDR2: SGHTA and FQGNSA. V was trimmed by 5 bases and J by 3 bases, leaving 16 bases between them. The CDR3 bases are TGTGCCAGCAGCAAGCAGACAGAGGTGCACACTGAAGCTTTCTTT. It is translated as CASSKQTEVHTEAFF.

This clonotype was seen at least ten times. CDR3 in amino acids: CAWSQRYTEAFF. For the CDR3, the DNA is TGTGCCTGGAGCCAAAGGTACACTGAAGCTTTCTTT. The rearrangement links TRBV30 to TRBJ1-1; unclear D gene. The CDR3 length is 12 residues. Looked up from germline, CDR1 is GTSNPN and CDR2 is SVGIG (reference sequence). V was pared by 3 bases and J by 3 bases, with 8 bases between.

This clonotype was seen many times. The chain employs TRBV19 and TRBJ2-7; 14 bases match TRBD2. The CDR3 is 15 amino acids. V shed 6 bases, J shed 9 bases, and the junction held 10 bases outside the gene matches. Germline CDR1 and CDR2: LNHDA and SQIVND (reference sequence). The CDR3 region is CASSTPGLAGEGQYF. The DNA for the CDR3 is TGTGCCAGTAGCACCCCGGGACTAGCGGGAGAAGGGCAGTACTTC.